This TCR beta chain was recorded in a study of T cells in Graves' hyperthyroidism and ophthalmopathy. Study findings and constraints: With a median lead of around 5.9 months before onset, the model predicted ophthalmopathy.

Exclusions: uncontrolled infection, other autoimmune disease, pregnancy, lactation. Clinical symptoms, serum thyroxine, TRAb, thyroid ultrasound and orbital computed tomography established diagnosis. From less than 13 ml of fresh peripheral blood, PBMCs were isolated. TCR beta CDR3 regions were amplified from RNA. The TCR CDR3 was amplified in a first-round RT-PCR using the HTBI primer set. MiXCR, applied by TCRdb to the multiplex PCR reads, yields one record per CDR3 protein. The sample includes approximately 410,000 distinct CDR3 sequences, 14% to 15% of them seen just once. This clonotype appeared many times. The antigen remains undetermined. From germline, CDR1 is SGHDN and CDR2 FVKESK. The CDR3 runs to 14 residues. V lost 4 bases and J 4 bases, leaving 13 bases between the germline ends.

The receptor comes from a man between 18 and 35 years old with Graves' ophthalmopathy. The V call is TRBV14, the J call TRBJ2-5; D might be TRBD2 (6 bases). Sequencing was performed on blood. CDR3 DNA sequence: TGTGCCAGCAGCCCCCTGGCAGCGGGAGAGACCCAGTACTTC. Residues: CASSPLAAGETQYF.